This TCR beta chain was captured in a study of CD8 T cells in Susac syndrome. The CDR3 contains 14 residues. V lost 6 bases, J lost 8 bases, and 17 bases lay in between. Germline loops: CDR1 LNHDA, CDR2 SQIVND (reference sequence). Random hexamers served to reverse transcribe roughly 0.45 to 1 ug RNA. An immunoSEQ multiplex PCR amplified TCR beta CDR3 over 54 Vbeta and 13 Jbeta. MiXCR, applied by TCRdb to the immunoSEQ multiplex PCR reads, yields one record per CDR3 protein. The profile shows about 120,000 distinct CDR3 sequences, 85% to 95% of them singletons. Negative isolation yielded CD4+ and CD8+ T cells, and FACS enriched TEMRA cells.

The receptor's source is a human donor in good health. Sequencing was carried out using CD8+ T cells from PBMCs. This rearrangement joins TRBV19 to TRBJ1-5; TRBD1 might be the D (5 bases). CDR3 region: CASRRGARHEPQHF. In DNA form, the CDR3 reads TGTGCCAGTAGAAGGGGTGCAAGACATGAGCCCCAGCATTTT.